The clone carrying this T cell receptor (beta chain) was observed a handful of times. The CDR3 contains 13 residues. The germline V gene encodes CDR1 WNHNN and CDR2 SYGVQD (reference sequence). Trimming removed 1 base from V and 4 bases from J, with 6 bases in between. This sample is part of a study of cytomegalovirus exposure and HLA in healthy donors. PCR amplification relied on 60 Vbeta primers (plus 13 Jbeta primers). Here immunoSEQ multiplex PCR was the method, and the copy in TCRdb shows in-frame clones only, minus some. Of 110,000 to 150,000 clones in the sample, 76% were seen once. Specimen: PBMCs. The chain uses TRBV10-1 and TRBJ2-3; D not certain. This clonotype was obtained from a woman in her forties in good health and CMV-seronegative. The CDR3 is CASSELGADTQYF. The CDR3 coding sequence is TGCGCCAGCAGTGAGTTGGGCGCAGATACGCAGTATTTT.